One and the same sample provided the 26 T cell receptor beta chains below, sequenced in a study of cytomegalovirus exposure and HLA in healthy donors. The PCR contained 60 Vbeta and 13 Jbeta primers. Only in-frame clones appear in the TCRdb table, and some are missing; sequencing was by immunoSEQ multiplex PCR. The table has 300,000 or so clones, 80% to 90% seen once. The sequencing input was PBMCs. These TCRs come from a woman aged 40 to 50 in good health and CMV-seropositive.

In this sample, this clone turned up a few times. V gene TRBV28 combines with J gene TRBJ1-2, with D perhaps TRBD1 (5 bases). This CDR3 comprises 14 residues. The germline gives CDR1 MDHEN, CDR2 SYDVKM. Trimming shortened V by 4 bases and J by 0 bases, and 9 bases separated the two germline ends. The CDR3 nucleotides read TGTGCCAGCAGTTCGACAGAGGCTAACTATGGCTACACCTTC. This codes for CASSSTEANYGYTF.

CDR3 sequence reads: CASSEAYIDTQYF. CDR3 DNA sequence: TGTGCCAGCAGTGAAGCGTACATAGATACGCAGTATTTT. This chain connects TRBV2 to TRBJ2-3; D unresolved. Per the germline V gene, CDR1 is SNHLY and CDR2 is FYNNEI. V was shortened by 0 bases and J by 5 bases, with 6 bases between the two germline ends. CDR3 size: 13 residues.

V usage is TRBV11-3 and J usage is TRBJ1-2, with a tentative D call TRBD1 (6 bases). V lost 6 bases and J 7 bases, leaving 18 bases between the germline ends. The V gene's germline CDR1 is SGHNT and CDR2 YENEEA. The length of the CDR3 is 14 residues. The CDR3 loop is CASRSAGGDSGYTF. CDR3 sequence (DNA): TGTGCCAGCAGATCCGCTGGGGGCGATAGTGGCTACACCTTC.

The chain has TRBV25-1 and TRBJ2-2; 9 positions match TRBD1. The CDR3 totals 17 residues. V gave up 6 bases and J gave up 0 bases; unmatched junction bases: 8. Per the germline V gene, CDR1 is MGHDK and CDR2 is SYGVNS. CDR3 in DNA: TGTGCCAGCAGGGGGGGGTGGACAGGGGCGAACACCGGGGAGCTGTTTTTT. Encoded protein: CASRGGWTGANTGELFF.

The rearrangement links TRBV28 to TRBJ2-1; D is ambiguous. Germline lookup yields CDR1 MDHEN and CDR2 SYDVKM. This CDR3 spans 17 amino acids. V gave up 6 bases and J gave up 3 bases, with 21 bases separating them. Here the CDR3 reads CASSTPGLAQNYNEQFF. The CDR3 nucleotides read TGTGCCAGCAGCACCCCTGGGCTTGCCCAGAACTACAATGAGCAGTTCTTC. Full variable domain (remainder filled in from reference TRBV28 and TRBJ2-1): DVKVTQSSRYLVKRTGEKVFLECVQDMDHENMFWYRQDPGLGLRLIYFSYDVKMKEKGDIPEGYSVSREKKERFSLILESASTNQTSMYLCASSTPGLAQNYNEQFFGPGTRLTVL.

V usage is TRBV7-2 and J usage is TRBJ2-7; the D is unclear. Germline CDR1 and CDR2: SGHTA and FQGNSA. The V end lost 1 base, the J end lost 3 bases, and 10 bases lay between the germline ends. The CDR3 contains 14 residues. The CDR3 coding sequence is TGTGCCAGCAGCTTAGAATCAGGTTACTACGAGCAGTACTTC. This codes for CASSLESGYYEQYF.

V is TRBV21-1 and J is TRBJ1-1; the DNA was not used to check the table's D call, TRBD1. TRBV21-1 is noted as a pseudogene. This CDR3 region has 15 residues. The CDR3 nucleotides read TGTGCCAGCAGCAAACAGGGGGCTGGGAACACTGAAGCTTTCTTT. Protein product: CASSKQGAGNTEAFF.

The rearrangement joins TRBV7-9 to TRBJ1-4; D is unclear. Germline values: CDR1 SEHNR, CDR2 FQNEAQ (reference sequence). The CDR3 length is 17 residues. V was shortened by 4 bases and J by 0 bases, with 15 bases between the two germline ends. In DNA, the CDR3 is TGTGCCAGCAGCTCCCCGGCCGCGGCAGCAACTAATGAAAAACTGTTTTTT. Its protein product is CASSSPAAAATNEKLFF.

V and J are TRBV7-3 and TRBJ1-6, with D possibly matching TRBD1 (5 bases). The CDR3 contains 12 residues. Trimming left V 4 bases short and J 12 bases short, with 10 bases between. CDR1 and CDR2 (germline): SGHTA, FQGTGA. CDR3 residues: CASSYPGKPLHF. In DNA form, the CDR3 reads TGTGCCAGCAGCTACCCAGGGAAACCCCTCCACTTT.

The sample holds one count of this clone. The chain carries TRBV27 and TRBJ2-2; TRBD2 matches at 7 bases. Germline CDR1 and CDR2: MNHEY and SMNVEV (reference sequence). Unmatched junction bases numbered 8, after V lost 6 bases and J lost 1 base. This CDR3 is 16 amino acids long. The CDR3 DNA reads as TGTGCCAGCAGGCTAGCGGTGGGAGGGAACACCGGGGAGCTGTTTTTT. It yields the protein CASRLAVGGNTGELFF.

The genes are TRBV30 and TRBJ1-5, with 9 bases that match TRBD1. The CDR3 covers 15 residues. Germline-derived CDR1 and CDR2 are GTSNPN and SVGIG (reference sequence). V was clipped by 2 bases and J by 4 bases; unmatched bases: 6. The CDR3 here is CAWSHDRGENQPQHF. CDR3 nucleotide sequence: TGTGCCTGGAGTCATGACAGGGGGGAGAATCAGCCCCAGCATTTT.

The chain is built from TRBV28 and TRBJ2-2; D gene uncertain. The germline CDR1 and CDR2 sequences are MDHEN and SYDVKM. Trimming cost V 1 base and J 7 bases, with 13 bases left between them. The CDR3 runs 15 residues. The CDR3 bases are TGTGCCAGCAGTTTATATCCGGGTACGGGCGGGGAGCTGTTTTTT. Protein product: CASSLYPGTGGELFF.

V is TRBV28 and J is TRBJ2-7, with 12 bases fitting TRBD2. The CDR3 extends over 16 amino acids. In germline, CDR1 is MDHEN, CDR2 SYDVKM. V dropped 5 bases and J dropped 2; count of bases not matched to a gene: 7. DNA for the CDR3: TGTGCCAGCAGTCAGCCGGGACTAGCGGGCCCCTACGAGCAGTACTTC. Its protein product is CASSQPGLAGPYEQYF.

The J gene is TRBJ2-7, the V gene TRBV2; possibly TRBD1 for D (6 bases). Germline V lookup: CDR1 SNHLY, CDR2 FYNNEI. V lost 8 bases and J lost 2, with 10 bases in between. This CDR3 is built from 12 residues. The CDR3 DNA is TGTGCCAGCCATGGACAGACCTACGAGCAGTACTTC. It translates to CASHGQTYEQYF.

This clone has more than one count but fewer than ten. The chain is built from TRBV2 and TRBJ2-3; no definite D call. The V end lost 6 bases, the J end lost 6 bases, and 19 bases lay between the germline ends. CDR3 size: 15 residues. Germline values: CDR1 SNHLY, CDR2 FYNNEI. The CDR3 region is CASSPDLVGADTQYF. DNA for the CDR3: TGTGCCAGCAGCCCCGATCTAGTCGGAGCGGATACGCAGTATTTT.

The chain recombines TRBV6-5 with TRBJ1-2, with 9 bases fitting TRBD1. CDR3 size: 14 residues. CDR1 and CDR2 from the germline V gene are MNHEY and SVGAGI. The V and J ends lost 4 bases and 8 bases, in that order; junction bases with no gene match: 8. CDR3: CASSSETGGVGYTF. The CDR3 DNA is TGTGCCAGCAGTTCTGAGACAGGGGGGGTGGGCTACACCTTC.

The chain is built from TRBV7-2 and TRBJ2-1; no reliable D call. The ends were cut back, 5 bases at V and 4 bases at J, with 12 bases in the middle. Germline loops: CDR1 SGHTA, CDR2 FQGNSA. This CDR3 is 14 amino acids long. CDR3 region: CASSTQASYNEQFF. The CDR3 DNA sequence: TGTGCCAGCAGCACCCAGGCCTCATACAATGAGCAGTTCTTC.

This clone was seen once. The V and J genes are TRBV7-9 and TRBJ2-7; 11 bases align to TRBD1. Looked up from germline, CDR1 is SEHNR and CDR2 is FQNEAQ (reference sequence). The V and J ends lost 0 bases and 6 bases, in that order; junction bases with no gene match: 4. The CDR3 contains 15 residues. CDR3 amino acids: CASSLAAGQGGEQYF. The CDR3 DNA reads as TGTGCCAGCAGCTTAGCGGCGGGACAGGGGGGCGAGCAGTACTTC. Complete variable domain (other parts from reference TRBV7-9 and TRBJ2-7): DTGVSQNPRHKITKRGQNVTFRCDPISEHNRLYWYRQTLGQGPEFLTYFQNEAQLEKSRLLSDRFSAERPKGSFSTLEIQRTEQGDSAMYLCASSLAAGQGGEQYFGPGTRLTVT.

The chain employs TRBV6-5 and TRBJ1-3; 7 bases map to TRBD1. The CDR3 covers 14 residues. V was pared by 2 bases and J by 4 bases, with 2 bases of the junction left unmatched. Germline V gene sequence: CDR1 MNHEY, CDR2 SVGAGI. The CDR3 reads CASSYDRAGNTIYF. Written as DNA, the CDR3 is TGTGCCAGCAGTTACGACAGGGCGGGAAACACCATATATTTT.

This clone was recorded a few times. The chain uses TRBV18 and TRBJ1-1, with D perhaps matching TRBD1 (6 bases). The CDR3 is 15 amino acids. Germline V gene lookup returns CDR1 KGHSH and CDR2 LQKENI. The germline V and J ends were trimmed by 3 bases and 5 bases, with 16 bases remaining between them. CDR3 nucleotides: TGTGCCAGCTCACCCTTTATCTCAGGGGAGACTGAAGCTTTCTTT. Translation gives CASSPFISGETEAFF.

The chain uses TRBV19 and TRBJ1-2, with D uncertain. In germline, CDR1 is LNHDA, CDR2 SQIVND (reference sequence). V was trimmed by 3 bases and J by 8 bases, leaving 22 bases between them. The CDR3 totals 16 residues. CDR3 sequence: CASSINAGNGFWGYTF. The CDR3 nucleotides read TGTGCCAGTAGTATCAACGCAGGAAACGGCTTTTGGGGCTACACCTTC.

The chain recombines TRBV6-5 with TRBJ1-6, with 7 bases aligning to TRBD1. The CDR3 totals 15 residues. V gave up 0 bases and J gave up 7 bases; unmatched junction bases: 3. From germline, CDR1 is MNHEY and CDR2 SVGAGI. This CDR3 is CASSYSGQVNSPLHF. CDR3 DNA: TGTGCCAGCAGTTACTCCGGACAGGTCAATTCACCCCTCCACTTT.

V is TRBV30 and J is TRBJ1-5, with a tentative D call TRBD1 (5 bases). There are 13 residues in the CDR3. V lost 3 bases and J lost 4, with 10 bases in between. The germline V gene encodes CDR1 GTSNPN and CDR2 SVGIG (reference sequence). The CDR3 nucleotides read TGTGCCTGGAGCGGAGGGGTGAATCAGCCCCAGCATTTT. Its protein product is CAWSGGVNQPQHF.

This rearrangement joins TRBV25-1 to TRBJ2-1, with TRBD2 as a possible D gene (6 bases). Germline assignment: CDR1 MGHDK and CDR2 SYGVNS. The V and J ends lost 5 bases and 7 bases respectively, with 18 bases between them. CDR3 size: 15 residues. Written as DNA, the CDR3 is TGTGCCAGCAGTCCTGTACTAGCCGTGGGTAATGAGCAGTTCTTC. Encoded protein: CASSPVLAVGNEQFF. The whole variable domain, filled in from reference TRBV25-1 and TRBJ2-1, reads EADIYQTPRYLVIGTGKKITLECSQTMGHDKMYWYQQDPGMELHLIHYSYGVNSTEKGDLSSESTVSRIRTEHFPLTLESARPSHTSQYLCASSPVLAVGNEQFFGPGTRLTVL.

The V and J genes are TRBV7-2 and TRBJ2-1, with D possibly matching TRBD1 (7 bases). The V and J ends lost 2 bases and 7 bases respectively, with 12 bases between them. The germline gives CDR1 SGHTA, CDR2 FQGNSA. The CDR3 covers 14 residues. CDR3 loop: CASSLNPGGNEQFF. CDR3 coding DNA: TGTGCCAGCAGCTTAAATCCAGGGGGGAATGAGCAGTTCTTC. Together with reference TRBV7-2 and TRBJ2-1, the CDR3 gives the full variable domain: GAGVSQSPSNKVTEKGKDVELRCDPISGHTALYWYRQSLGQGLEFLIYFQGNSAPDKSGLPSDRFSAERTGGSVSTLTIQRTQQEDSAVYLCASSLNPGGNEQFFGPGTRLTVL.

This clone turned up a few times. The chain employs TRBV5-4 and TRBJ2-1; 11 bases align to TRBD2. V trimming: 8 bases; J trimming: 0 bases; junction bases outside the gene matches: 7. In germline, CDR1 is SGHNT, CDR2 YYREEE (reference sequence). The CDR3 is made up of 16 amino acids. The CDR3 nucleotides read TGTGCCAGTGGACTAGCGGGCATGAGCTCCTACAATGAGCAGTTCTTC. Its translation is CASGLAGMSSYNEQFF.